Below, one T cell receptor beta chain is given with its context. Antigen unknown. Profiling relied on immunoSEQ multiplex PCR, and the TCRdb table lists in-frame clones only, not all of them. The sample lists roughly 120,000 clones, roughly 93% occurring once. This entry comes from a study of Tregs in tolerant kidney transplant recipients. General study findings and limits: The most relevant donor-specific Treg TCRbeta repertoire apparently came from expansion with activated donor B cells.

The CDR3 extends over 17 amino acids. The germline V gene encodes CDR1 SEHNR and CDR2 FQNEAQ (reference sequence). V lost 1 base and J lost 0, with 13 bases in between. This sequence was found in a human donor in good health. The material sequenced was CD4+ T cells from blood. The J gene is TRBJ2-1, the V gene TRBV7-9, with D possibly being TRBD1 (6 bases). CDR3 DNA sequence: TGTGCCAGCAGCTTAGGCCAAACAGGGCCCTCCTACAATGAGCAGTTCTTC. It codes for CASSLGQTGPSYNEQFF.